What follows is one T cell receptor beta chain and its context. The sample is drawn from a study of blood T cell repertoires in COVID-19. Across the whole study: Samples representing acute and convalescent COVID-19 were sourced from the United States, Italy and Spain.

Germline lookup yields CDR1 SGHAT and CDR2 FQDESV (reference sequence). CDR3 length: 15 amino acids. V was clipped by 6 bases and J by 4 bases, with 13 bases between them. Some clones are missing from TCRdb's copy, which holds only in-frame ones; the method was immunoSEQ multiplex PCR. Among approximately 160,000 clones listed, 65% to 85% were seen once. The chain links TRBV11-1 to TRBJ1-6; the D gene is possibly TRBD1 (5 bases). Sequencing input: peripheral blood. This sequence was found in a man in his 60s with active or convalescent COVID-19. The CDR3 coding sequence is TGTGCCAGCAGAGAGACGGGGACTTATAATTCACCCCTCCACTTT. Protein sequence: CASRETGTYNSPLHF.